Below, 26 T cell receptor beta chains from the same sample are listed, as sequenced in a study of T cell repertoires in cytomegalovirus infection. Antigens of these TCRs are unknown. TCRdb recomputed calls from the reads with MiXCR, one row per CDR3 protein. Of roughly 920,000 distinct CDR3 sequences listed, approximately 32% are singletons. Here the sequenced sample was cultured CD8+ T cells from PBMCs, taken from culture after CMV antigen stimulation. All receptors come from a human donor in good health (CMV status not recorded). Some clones in this sample may be carry-over from other donors' samples.

This clonotype showed up just a few times. The chain couples TRBV9 to TRBJ1-2, with TRBD1 matching 10 bases. Germline V gene data show CDR1 as SGDLS and CDR2 as YYNGEE. This CDR3 spans 16 amino acids. V trimming: 9 bases; J trimming: 8 bases; junction bases outside the gene matches: 19. The CDR3 loop reads CANEPLRGTGVLGYTF. DNA of the CDR3: TGTGCCAACGAGCCACTCCGCGGGACAGGGGTTTTGGGCTACACCTTC.

This clonotype was counted only a few times. The chain employs TRBV15 and TRBJ2-7; TRBD2 agrees at 8 bases. J lost 2 bases, V lost 3 bases, and 9 bases had no gene match. The CDR3 spans 16 residues. Germline-derived CDR1 and CDR2 are LNHNV and YYDKDF (reference sequence). DNA for the CDR3: TGTGCCACCAGCAGTTTTGCGGGGGGTATAACCTACGAGCAGTACTTC. Translating it yields CATSSFAGGITYEQYF.

The chain recombines TRBV19 with TRBJ1-1; D is unclear. V lost 5 bases to trimming and J lost 0 bases, with 13 bases between them. Germline V gene data show CDR1 as LNHDA and CDR2 as SQIVND (reference sequence). The CDR3 is 15 amino acids. The CDR3 nucleotides are TGTGCCAGTAGTCCCCTTGATAGTCTGAACACTGAAGCTTTCTTT. It is translated as CASSPLDSLNTEAFF.

This clonotype came up a few times. This sequence joins TRBV6-5 and TRBJ2-2; D gene uncertain. This CDR3 comprises 15 residues. Germline loops: CDR1 MNHEY, CDR2 SVGAGI. V was clipped by 0 bases and J by 1 base, with 6 bases between them. CDR3 in DNA: TGTGCCAGCAGTTACTCGATAGGGAACACCGGGGAGCTGTTTTTT. Translation gives CASSYSIGNTGELFF.

The V gene is TRBV4-1, the J gene TRBJ2-5; TRBD1 aligns across 8 bases. V was clipped by 4 bases and J by 5 bases; unmatched bases: 6. The CDR3 runs to 14 residues. Germline CDR1 is MGHRA and CDR2 is YSYEKL. The CDR3 loop reads CASSPQGASETQYF. The CDR3 DNA reads as TGCGCCAGCAGCCCGCAGGGGGCCAGTGAGACCCAGTACTTC.

The chain carries TRBV7-9 and TRBJ1-1; TRBD1 might be the D (5 bases). The CDR3 spans 14 residues. V was cut by 1 base and J by 6 bases, with 12 bases left in between. Per germline, CDR1 SEHNR and CDR2 FQNEAQ (reference sequence). CDR3 sequence reads: CASSLDQGLAEAFF. CDR3 DNA: TGTGCCAGCAGCTTAGATCAGGGACTGGCTGAAGCTTTCTTT.

The chain links TRBV2 to TRBJ1-1; no definite D call. This CDR3 comprises 14 residues. Trimming removed 4 bases from V and 1 base from J, with 10 bases in between. Germline V gene lookup returns CDR1 SNHLY and CDR2 FYNNEI. The CDR3 bases are TGTGCCAGCAGTGTAGAAGTCCAGAACACTGAAGCTTTCTTT. Amino acids: CASSVEVQNTEAFF.

The chain joins TRBV5-3 to TRBJ2-5; 10 bases map to TRBD2. TRBV5-3 is an ORF, and what it does is uncertain. The V and J ends lost 8 bases and 5 bases, in that order; junction bases with no gene match: 18. This CDR3 has 17 amino acids. CDR3 protein: CASSPKEVAGGLETQYF. DNA of the CDR3: TGTGCCAGCAGCCCGAAGGAGGTAGCGGGGGGTTTGGAGACCCAGTACTTC.

The chain links TRBV6-1 to TRBJ2-5; 10 bases fit TRBD1. The CDR3 spans 15 residues. The V gene end was trimmed by 4 bases and the J gene end by 4 bases; junction bases not matched to a gene: 6. The germline CDR1 and CDR2 sequences are MNHNS and SASEGT. The CDR3 bases are TGTGCCAGCAGTGGACAGGGGGCGAGGGGAGAGACCCAGTACTTC. Translating it yields CASSGQGARGETQYF.

With regard to this clonotype: This may arise from a read error, as a much more abundant clone is one base away. The chain links TRBV12-3 or TRBV12-4 to TRBJ2-7, with TRBD1 identical over 8 bases. The CDR3 spans 12 residues. The V segment lost 6 bases and the J segment 6 bases; nucleotides outside the gene matches: 4. The CDR3 region is CASSRTGCEQYV. CDR3 sequence (DNA): TGTGCCAGCAGCCGGACAGGGTGCGAGCAGTACGTC.

This clonotype was detected ten times or more. V is TRBV4-1 and J is TRBJ2-3; TRBD1 agrees at 8 bases. CDR1 MGHRA and CDR2 YSYEKL come from the germline V gene. J lost 0 bases, V lost 4 bases, and 9 bases had no gene match. This CDR3 spans 17 amino acids. CDR3 sequence: CASSLSPGTGSTDTQYF. The CDR3 DNA reads as TGCGCCAGCAGCCTTTCCCCCGGGACAGGAAGCACAGATACGCAGTATTTT.

There are a few counts of this clonotype. The J gene is TRBJ2-3, the V gene TRBV6-5; weak D call: TRBD2 (7 bases). CDR3 length: 16 amino acids. V was trimmed by 0 bases and J by 2 bases, leaving 12 bases between them. Germline V gene data show CDR1 as MNHEY and CDR2 as SVGAGI. Here the CDR3 DNA reads TGTGCCAGCAGTTACTCAGGGGGGGCATACACAGATACGCAGTATTTT. It yields the protein CASSYSGGAYTDTQYF.

Ten or more counts support this clonotype. The chain carries TRBV7-3 and TRBJ2-1; 7 bases are shared with TRBD2. The germline V gene encodes CDR1 SGHTA and CDR2 FQGTGA. The CDR3 length is 13 residues. V lost 5 bases to trimming and J lost 10 bases; unmatched junction nucleotides: 8. The DNA for the CDR3 is TGTGCCAGCAGCCCCAGCGGGGTAGGGGAGCAGTTCTTC. As protein: CASSPSGVGEQFF.

The rearrangement links TRBV7-6 to TRBJ1-6; a possible D gene is TRBD1 (6 bases). CDR3 size: 17 residues. With 5 bases removed from V and 5 bases from J, the gap between germline ends came to 19 bases. Germline CDR1 reads SGHVS; CDR2 reads FNYEAQ. This CDR3 is CASSPAGTGGHNSPLHF. DNA of the CDR3: TGTGCCAGCAGCCCGGCCGGGACGGGGGGCCATAATTCACCCCTCCACTTT.

The chain carries TRBV12-3 or TRBV12-4 and TRBJ2-1; TRBD2 might be the D (6 bases). The V end was cut by 7 bases, the J end by 9 bases, with 28 bases between. This CDR3 spans 17 amino acids. CDR3 amino acids: CASTTLGREAGRFEQFF. The CDR3 nucleotides are TGTGCCAGCACCACCCTCGGCCGCGAGGCAGGGAGGTTTGAGCAGTTCTTC.

CDR3 loop: CASSVRGIGGTEAFF. In nucleotides, the CDR3 is TGTGCCAGCAGCGTCCGGGGCATAGGGGGCACTGAAGCTTTCTTT. This chain connects TRBV9 to TRBJ1-1; the D gene is possibly TRBD1 (6 bases). Trimming stripped 2 bases from V and 4 bases from J, with 15 bases between. CDR1 is SGDLS, CDR2 YYNGEE, per germline. This CDR3 is built from 15 residues.

This clonotype turned up a few times. The chain uses TRBV18 and TRBJ2-1; D is perhaps TRBD1 (6 bases). This CDR3 region has 19 residues. Germline V gene data show CDR1 as KGHSH and CDR2 as LQKENI. Trimming stripped 3 bases from V and 0 bases from J, with 21 bases between. The DNA of the CDR3 is TGTGCCAGCTCACCCTCTCCCGGACAGTCCTCAAGCTCCTACAATGAGCAGTTCTTC. Translating it yields CASSPSPGQSSSSYNEQFF. Complete variable domain (other parts from reference TRBV18 and TRBJ2-1): NAGVMQNPRHLVRRRGQEARLRCSPMKGHSHVYWYRQLPEEGLKFMVYLQKENIIDESGMPKERFSAEFPKEGPSILRIQQVVRGDSAAYFCASSPSPGQSSSSYNEQFFGPGTRLTVL.

This clonotype has just one count. This chain joins TRBV7-4 and TRBJ2-3; no reliable D call. CDR1 and CDR2 from the germline V gene are SGHVT and SQSDAQ. Trimming took 0 bases from V and 0 from J, leaving 4 bases between them. CDR3 length equals 14 residues. CDR3 protein: CASSLADSTDTQYF. The CDR3 nucleotides are TGTGCCAGCAGCTTAGCGGACAGCACAGATACGCAGTATTTT.

This clonotype has at least ten counts. The chain's CDR3 is CASSLAPGQDTYEQYV. The CDR3 coding sequence is TGTGCCAGCAGCTTAGCGCCAGGACAGGACACCTACGAGCAGTACGTC. V usage is TRBV7-9 and J usage is TRBJ2-7; 7 bases are a match to TRBD1. CDR1 SEHNR and CDR2 FQNEAQ come from the germline V gene (reference sequence). J lost 2 bases, V lost 0 bases, and 7 bases had no gene match. The CDR3 consists of 16 residues.

This clonotype appeared a few times. The chain uses TRBV9 and TRBJ2-5; TRBD2 is a possible D gene (5 bases). This CDR3 contains 16 residues. Germline V gives CDR1 SGDLS, CDR2 YYNGEE. V was shortened by 0 bases and J by 2 bases, with 14 bases between the two germline ends. The CDR3: CASSVVGERPQETQYF. CDR3 coding DNA: TGTGCCAGCAGCGTAGTTGGGGAGCGCCCACAAGAGACCCAGTACTTC. The full variable domain, rest sourced from reference TRBV9 and TRBJ2-5, is DSGVTQTPKHLITATGQRVTLRCSPRSGDLSVYWYQQSLDQGLQFLIQYYNGEERAKGNILERFSAQQFPDLHSELNLSSLELGDSALYFCASSVVGERPQETQYFGPGTRLLVL.

This clonotype has a handful of counts. V usage is TRBV7-8 and J usage is TRBJ2-5, with D tentatively TRBD2 (6 bases). Germline assignment: CDR1 SGHVS and CDR2 FQNEAQ. Trimming removed 0 bases at V and 5 bases at J, with 16 bases between. The CDR3 loop spans 16 amino acids. CDR3 sequence reads: CASSLAPVDYGETQYF. CDR3 coding DNA: TGTGCCAGCAGCTTAGCCCCCGTGGACTATGGGGAGACCCAGTACTTC.

Turning to this clonotype: One base away lies a much larger clone, so this may be a sequencing read error. The V call is TRBV11-2, the J call TRBJ1-2; TRBD1 might be the D (6 bases). Deletions cut 2 bases from V and 4 bases from J, with 8 bases between. The CDR3 contains 13 residues. Germline V gene data show CDR1 as SGHAT and CDR2 as FQNNGV. DNA of the CDR3: TGTGCCAGCAGCTTAAGGACAGCCTATGGCTACACCTTC. Its translation: CASSLRTAYGYTF.

The rearrangement links TRBV6-6 to TRBJ2-5; D is ambiguous. Germline V lookup: CDR1 MNHNY, CDR2 SVGAGI (reference sequence). Deletions cut 2 bases from V and 4 bases from J, with 8 bases between. This CDR3 is built from 13 residues. The CDR3 loop reads CASSYGDAETQYF. The CDR3 DNA follows: TGTGCCAGCAGTTACGGGGATGCAGAGACCCAGTACTTC.

At least ten counts were recorded for this clonotype. This chain joins TRBV7-6 and TRBJ2-2; 9 bases align to TRBD1. V dropped 0 bases and J dropped 3; count of bases not matched to a gene: 5. CDR3 length equals 17 residues. Germline loops: CDR1 SGHVS, CDR2 FNYEAQ. The CDR3 bases are TGTGCCAGCAGCTTAGCGCTGGACAGGGGATACACCGGGGAGCTGTTTTTT. Translated, it gives CASSLALDRGYTGELFF.

This clonotype was counted only a few times. The rearrangement joins TRBV2 to TRBJ2-7; 8 nucleotides align to TRBD1. The CDR3 length is 18 residues. The V and J ends lost 4 bases and 1 base, in that order; junction bases with no gene match: 15. Looked up from germline, CDR1 is SNHLY and CDR2 is FYNNEI. CDR3 sequence: CASSVSVRGDRTSYEQYV. DNA for the CDR3: TGTGCCAGCAGTGTGAGCGTCCGCGGGGACAGGACTTCCTACGAGCAGTACGTC.

The chain uses TRBV6-5 and TRBJ2-1; a weak D match, TRBD2 (5 bases). Per germline, CDR1 MNHEY and CDR2 SVGAGI. This CDR3 spans 14 amino acids. V gave up 0 bases and J gave up 6 bases, with 9 bases separating them. Here the CDR3 DNA reads TGTGCCAGCAGTTACTCGGGGAGCGGCAATGAGCAGTTCTTC. It specifies CASSYSGSGNEQFF.